This TCR beta chain stems from a study of T cell responses to AZD1222 COVID-19 vaccine. V dropped 6 bases and J dropped 5 bases, with 16 bases sitting between them. CDR3 length: 14 residues. Germline CDR1 is MRHNA and CDR2 is SNTAGT. The study's findings and limits: In a largely white British group with more females than males, clonal diversity was possibly underestimated.

Sequencing used immunoSEQ multiplex PCR; TCRdb keeps in-frame clones, though not all of them. The sample has about 270,000 clones; about 94% are singletons. Details on this clone: As yet, its antigen is unknown.

This specimen was peripheral blood, taken 28 days after the second AZD1222 dose. This clonotype was obtained from an adult who received the AZD1222 COVID-19 vaccine. V gene TRBV6-4 combines with J gene TRBJ1-1, with a possible D match to TRBD1 (6 bases). DNA for the CDR3: TGTGCCAGCAGATCAGGGATGGGGGCGACTGAAGCTTTCTTT. This translates into CASRSGMGATEAFF.